These 28 T cell receptor beta chains came from one sample sequenced in a study of T-cell reconstitution after alpha-beta-depleted transplantation in children. TCRbeta library preparation incorporated unique molecular identifiers. MiXCR was run by TCRdb on the PCR reads, yielding one entry per CDR3 protein. This sample yields around 450,000 distinct CDR3 sequences, of which roughly 16% are seen a single time; 25% to 30% belongs to the top ten. Specimen: PBMCs, mostly from graft donor cells, collected 360 days after TCRalphabeta/CD19-depleted stem cell transplant. These receptors all come from a boy under two years old who had a stem cell transplant for Wiskott-Aldrich syndrome, so the T cells may come from the graft donor.

The chain uses TRBV10-3 and TRBJ2-1; D remains unclear. CDR1 and CDR2 (germline): ENHRY, SYGVKD. This CDR3 contains 14 residues. Trimming took off 6 bases at V and 0 bases at J, with 9 bases between the two ends. Here the CDR3 DNA reads TGTGCCATCAGCAGTTCGAGCTCCTACAATGAGCAGTTCTTC. It specifies CAISSSSSYNEQFF.

The chain combines TRBV20-1 with TRBJ2-2; D is perhaps TRBD2 (6 bases). Trimming cost V 3 bases and J 1 base, with 15 bases left between them. The CDR3 loop spans 16 amino acids. CDR1 is DFQATT and CDR2 is SNEGSKA in the germline V gene (reference sequence). For the CDR3, the DNA is TGCAGTGCTAGCCCCCCGCAGGGACTGAACACCGGGGAGCTGTTTTTT. It translates to CSASPPQGLNTGELFF.

The rearrangement joins TRBV12-3 or TRBV12-4 to TRBJ1-5, with D possibly TRBD1 on 6 matching bases. V dropped 2 bases and J dropped 4 bases, with 9 bases sitting between them. The CDR3 runs to 14 residues. CDR3 DNA: TGTGCCAGCAGTTTATGGACAGCTAATCAGCCCCAGCATTTT. This sequence encodes CASSLWTANQPQHF.

The genes are TRBV28 and TRBJ2-2; no reliable D call. CDR1 is MDHEN, CDR2 SYDVKM, per germline. V lost 8 bases and J 0 bases, leaving 7 bases between the germline ends. CDR3 size: 13 residues. The CDR3 DNA reads as TGTGCCAGCGTGCAACCGAACACCGGGGAGCTGTTTTTT. Translated: CASVQPNTGELFF.

This clonotype was counted only a few times. The rearrangement links TRBV28 to TRBJ2-7; no definite D call. This CDR3 is 15 amino acids long. Trimming took off 5 bases at V and 0 bases at J, with 14 bases between the two ends. The germline V gene has CDR1 MDHEN and CDR2 SYDVKM. The CDR3 region is CASSTYSRSSYEQYF. The CDR3 DNA follows: TGTGCCAGCAGTACGTATTCCAGAAGCTCCTACGAGCAGTACTTC.

This chain joins TRBV4-1 and TRBJ2-3, with 9 nucleotides matching TRBD1. After removal of 3 bases from V and 2 bases from J, the junction contained 15 bases not matched to a gene. In germline, CDR1 is MGHRA, CDR2 YSYEKL. The CDR3 is 19 residues long. The CDR3 DNA follows: TGCGCCAGCAGCCATCAATATTACTCCGGGACAGGGTTCACAGATACGCAGTATTTT. Amino acid sequence: CASSHQYYSGTGFTDTQYF.

A few counts support this clonotype. J is TRBJ2-1 and V is TRBV20-1, with D possibly called TRBD1 or TRBD2 (5 bases each). The CDR3 consists of 12 residues. Deletions cut 2 bases from V and 10 bases from J, with 12 bases between. The germline CDR1 and CDR2 sequences are DFQATT and SNEGSKA (reference sequence). The CDR3 coding sequence is TGCAGTGCTAGACCCCATTGGGACGAGCAGTTCTTC. Its translation is CSARPHWDEQFF.

This clonotype turned up a few times. V and J are TRBV29-1 and TRBJ1-1, with D perhaps matching TRBD1 (6 bases). The CDR3 runs to 12 residues. Trimming took off 4 bases at V and 4 bases at J, with 10 bases between the two ends. The germline V gene has CDR1 SQVTM and CDR2 ANQGSEA. CDR3 coding DNA: TGCAGCGTTGCGGACAGTCTCACTGAAGCTTTCTTT. Amino acids: CSVADSLTEAFF.

In this sample, this clonotype turned up many times. The chain recombines TRBV15 with TRBJ2-1, with 7 bases that match TRBD1. Germline lookup yields CDR1 LNHNV and CDR2 YYDKDF (reference sequence). The CDR3 is 12 amino acids. Trimming took 0 bases from V and 16 from J; bases not matched to a gene: 6. Written as DNA, the CDR3 is TGTGCCACCAGCAGAGATTTGGGGACAGTTTTCTTC. Its translation: CATSRDLGTVFF.

This clonotype was found a few times. V is TRBV4-3 and J is TRBJ2-3; 7 bases are shared with TRBD1. Germline assignment: CDR1 LGHNA and CDR2 YSLEER. V lost 0 bases and J lost 4; bases outside the gene matches: 4. This CDR3 region has 15 residues. CDR3 sequence reads: CASSQERQGADTQYF. The CDR3, as DNA: TGCGCCAGCAGCCAAGAACGGCAGGGGGCAGATACGCAGTATTTT.

This clonotype was recorded a few times. The CDR3 DNA reads TGTGCCAGCAGTTTAAAGTTTGGTACAGGGGGCCTGAACACTGAAGCTTTCTTT. Protein product: CASSLKFGTGGLNTEAFF. The chain employs TRBV12-3 or TRBV12-4 and TRBJ1-1, with 9 bases identical to TRBD1. J gave up 0 bases and V 2 bases, and 10 bases lay outside the gene matches. This CDR3 has 18 residues.

This clonotype was picked up a small number of times. The rearrangement links TRBV10-2 to TRBJ2-2; no definite D call. The germline gives CDR1 WSHSY, CDR2 SAAADI. The ends were cut back, 6 bases at V and 2 bases at J, with 4 bases in the middle. This CDR3 is built from 12 residues. The CDR3 DNA is TGCGCCAGCAGGGTCAACACCGGGGAGCTGTTTTTT. Amino acids: CASRVNTGELFF.

The rearrangement uses TRBV12-3 or TRBV12-4 and TRBJ2-2; D remains ambiguous. Trimming removed 1 base at V and 3 bases at J, with 15 bases between. The CDR3 is 17 residues long. Written as DNA, the CDR3 is TGTGCCAGCAGTTTAGGGGTAGCACCAGCGTACACCGGGGAGCTGTTTTTT. It codes for CASSLGVAPAYTGELFF.

The gene calls are TRBV29-1 and TRBJ2-1; D is possibly TRBD1 (5 bases). V lost 3 bases and J 1 base, leaving 10 bases between the germline ends. The CDR3 totals 14 residues. The germline V gene has CDR1 SQVTM and CDR2 ANQGSEA. CDR3 bases: TGCAGCGTTGACCTGGGGCGGTCCTACAATGAGCAGTTCTTC. It specifies CSVDLGRSYNEQFF.

This clonotype was picked up a small number of times. The chain carries TRBV5-1 and TRBJ2-1; 12 nucleotides line up with TRBD2. The V gene end was trimmed by 6 bases and the J gene end by 9 bases; junction bases not matched to a gene: 4. CDR1 and CDR2 from the germline V gene are SGHRS and YFSETQ. The CDR3 is made up of 13 amino acids. CDR3 DNA sequence: TGCGCCAGCAACGGACTAGCGGGATTTGAGCAGTTCTTC. Protein product: CASNGLAGFEQFF.

This clonotype was picked up a small number of times. The chain links TRBV7-9 to TRBJ2-3; D gene ambiguous. This CDR3 is built from 13 residues. Germline V gene lookup returns CDR1 SEHNR and CDR2 FQNEAQ (reference sequence). The V and J ends lost 10 bases and 0 bases respectively, with 11 bases between them. CDR3 coding DNA: TGTGCCATCGCTAGAGTTAGCACAGATACGCAGTATTTT. This gives the protein CAIARVSTDTQYF.

The V gene is TRBV20-1, the J gene TRBJ2-5; a possible D gene is TRBD1 (6 bases). This CDR3 is 12 amino acids long. Trimming removed 2 bases from V and 3 bases from J, with 7 bases in between. Germline CDR1 DFQATT, CDR2 SNEGSKA (reference sequence). CDR3: CSARHREETQYF. The CDR3 bases are TGCAGTGCTAGACACAGGGAAGAGACCCAGTACTTC.

This clonotype was observed a handful of times. The V gene is TRBV4-3, the J gene TRBJ2-5; D remains unclear. Germline V gene sequence: CDR1 LGHNA, CDR2 YSLEER. Trimming removed 0 bases at V and 5 bases at J, with 13 bases between. The CDR3 runs 15 residues. The CDR3 loop is CASSQDFVRLETQYF. The DNA for the CDR3 is TGCGCCAGCAGCCAAGATTTCGTTAGGCTTGAGACCCAGTACTTC.

CDR3 loop: CATREDRQAYNEQFF. The CDR3 nucleotides are TGTGCCACCAGGGAAGACAGGCAAGCCTACAATGAGCAGTTCTTC. The genes are TRBV28 and TRBJ2-1; tentative D call: TRBD1 (6 bases). Germline V lookup: CDR1 MDHEN, CDR2 SYDVKM. This CDR3 has 15 residues. V dropped 10 bases and J dropped 2 bases, with 18 bases sitting between them.

There are a few counts of this clonotype. The CDR3 loop is CASSLTSGRREQYF. CDR3 coding DNA: TGTGCCAGCAGTCTGACTAGCGGGAGGCGCGAGCAGTACTTC. This sequence joins TRBV28 and TRBJ2-7; 13 bases are shared with TRBD2. The junction had 4 bases not matched to a gene; V was cut back by 5 bases and J by 6 bases. The V gene's germline CDR1 is MDHEN and CDR2 SYDVKM. The CDR3 consists of 14 residues.

As for this clonotype: The conserved closing phenylalanine or tryptophan is absent in this CDR3, likely reflecting a read error. The V and J genes are TRBV29-1 and TRBJ2-5, with a tentative D call TRBD2 (5 bases). V was shortened by 4 bases and J by 10 bases, with 13 bases between the two germline ends. This CDR3 is 11 amino acids long. CDR1 SQVTM and CDR2 ANQGSEA come from the germline V gene. CDR3 sequence (DNA): TGCAGCGTTGCAGAGACCGGGGACCAGTACTCC. Its translation is CSVAETGDQYS.

The chain combines TRBV5-1 with TRBJ1-6; D ambiguous. This CDR3 is 15 amino acids long. Trimming removed 4 bases at V and 6 bases at J, with 14 bases between. Germline loops: CDR1 SGHRS, CDR2 YFSETQ. CDR3 coding DNA: TGCGCCAGCAGCGTGGCAGGACCTAGTAATTCACCCCTCCACTTT. This gives the protein CASSVAGPSNSPLHF. Full variable domain (missing parts from reference TRBV5-1 and TRBJ1-6): KAGVTQTPRYLIKTRGQQVTLSCSPISGHRSVSWYQQTPGQGLQFLFEYFSETQRNKGNFPGRFSGRQFSNSRSEMNVSTLELGDSALYLCASSVAGPSNSPLHFGNGTRLTVT.

On this clonotype: A much more abundant neighbour one base away suggests this may be a read error. The chain employs TRBV11-2 and TRBJ2-1; TRBD2 aligns across 8 bases. Germline V gives CDR1 SGHAT, CDR2 FQNNGV. The CDR3 totals 16 residues. CDR3 bases: TGTGCCAGCAGCTCTCTAGCGGGTCTTTCCTACAGTGAGCAGTTCTTC. Its translation: CASSSLAGLSYSEQFF.

V and J are TRBV7-2 and TRBJ2-4; D is unresolved. Trimming removed 4 bases from V and 0 bases from J, with 10 bases in between. The length of the CDR3 is 15 residues. Germline V gene sequence: CDR1 SGHTA, CDR2 FQGNSA. The CDR3 bases are TGTGCCAGCAGCTACGTACTTCTAGCCAAAAACATTCAGTACTTC. Its protein product is CASSYVLLAKNIQYF.

In this sample, this clonotype turned up many times. V gene TRBV5-6 combines with J gene TRBJ2-1; no clear D. This CDR3 is built from 13 residues. Looked up from germline, CDR1 is SGHDT and CDR2 is YYEEEE. The V and J ends lost 7 bases and 2 bases respectively, with 10 bases between them. The CDR3 sequence: CASAGGPYNEQFF. For the CDR3, the DNA is TGTGCCAGCGCTGGTGGACCCTACAATGAGCAGTTCTTC.

This clonotype was counted only a few times. The rearrangement uses TRBV20-1 and TRBJ1-2; D is ambiguous. Germline V gives CDR1 DFQATT, CDR2 SNEGSKA (reference sequence). Trimming shortened V by 3 bases and J by 2 bases, and 10 bases separated the two germline ends. CDR3 size: 13 residues. The CDR3 loop reads CSARSVSNYGYTF. DNA for the CDR3: TGCAGTGCTAGGTCGGTCTCGAACTATGGCTACACCTTC.

This clonotype was observed a handful of times. The chain links TRBV24-1 to TRBJ2-1, with D unresolved. The CDR3 has 14 amino acids. Germline V gene lookup returns CDR1 KGHDR and CDR2 SFDVKD. Trimming took 3 bases from V and 8 from J, leaving 13 bases between them. The chain's CDR3 is CATSDLRGQHEQFF. In DNA, the CDR3 is TGTGCCACCAGTGATCTCCGTGGCCAGCATGAGCAGTTCTTC.

This clonotype came up a few times. This chain joins TRBV29-1 and TRBJ2-2; no definite D call. The V end lost 5 bases, the J end lost 6 bases, and 16 bases lay between the germline ends. There are 14 residues in the CDR3. Germline-derived CDR1 and CDR2 are SQVTM and ANQGSEA. The CDR3, as DNA: TGCAGCGTTAGAGGTCGTGCGACGGCCGGGGAGCTGTTTTTT. Translated, it gives CSVRGRATAGELFF.